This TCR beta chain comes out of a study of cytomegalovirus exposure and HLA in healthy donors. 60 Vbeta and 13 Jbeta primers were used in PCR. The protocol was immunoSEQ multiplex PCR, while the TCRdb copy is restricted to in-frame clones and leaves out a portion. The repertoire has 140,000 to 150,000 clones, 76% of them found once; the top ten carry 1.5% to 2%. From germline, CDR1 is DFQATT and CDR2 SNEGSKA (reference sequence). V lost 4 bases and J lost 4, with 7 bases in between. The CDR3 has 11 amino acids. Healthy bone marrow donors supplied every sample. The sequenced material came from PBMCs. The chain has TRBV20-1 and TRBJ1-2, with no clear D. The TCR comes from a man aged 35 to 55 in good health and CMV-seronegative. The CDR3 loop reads CSAINGYGYTF. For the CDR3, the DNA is TGCAGTGCTATTAACGGCTATGGCTACACCTTC.